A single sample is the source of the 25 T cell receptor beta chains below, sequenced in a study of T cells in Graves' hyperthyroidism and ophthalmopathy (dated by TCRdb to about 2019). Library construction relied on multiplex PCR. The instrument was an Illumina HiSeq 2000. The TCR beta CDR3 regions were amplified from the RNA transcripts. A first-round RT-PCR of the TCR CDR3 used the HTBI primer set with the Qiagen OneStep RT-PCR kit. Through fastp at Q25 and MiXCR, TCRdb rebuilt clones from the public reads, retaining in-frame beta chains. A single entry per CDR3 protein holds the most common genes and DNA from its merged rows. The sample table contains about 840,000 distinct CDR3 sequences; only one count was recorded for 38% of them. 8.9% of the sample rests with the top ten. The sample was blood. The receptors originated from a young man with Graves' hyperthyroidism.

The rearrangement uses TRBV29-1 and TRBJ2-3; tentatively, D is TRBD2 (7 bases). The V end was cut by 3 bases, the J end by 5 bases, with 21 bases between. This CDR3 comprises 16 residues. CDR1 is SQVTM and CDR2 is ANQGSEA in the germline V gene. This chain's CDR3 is CSVENGGPGSGDTQYF. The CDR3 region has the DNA TGCAGCGTTGAGAACGGGGGGCCCGGTTCGGGAGATACGCAGTATTTT.

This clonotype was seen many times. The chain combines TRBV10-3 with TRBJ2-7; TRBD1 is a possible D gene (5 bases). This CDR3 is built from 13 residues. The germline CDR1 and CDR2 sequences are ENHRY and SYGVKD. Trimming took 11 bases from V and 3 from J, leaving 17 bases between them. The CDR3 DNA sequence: TGTGCCGGAGCGCAGGGCTCGTTCTACGAGCAGTACTTC. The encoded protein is CAGAQGSFYEQYF.

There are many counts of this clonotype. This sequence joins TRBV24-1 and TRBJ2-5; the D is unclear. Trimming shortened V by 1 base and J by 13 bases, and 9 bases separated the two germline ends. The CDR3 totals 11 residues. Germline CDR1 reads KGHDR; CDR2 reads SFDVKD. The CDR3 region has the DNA TGTGCCACCAGTGATTTAATGGAAGTGTACTTC. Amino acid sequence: CATSDLMEVYF.

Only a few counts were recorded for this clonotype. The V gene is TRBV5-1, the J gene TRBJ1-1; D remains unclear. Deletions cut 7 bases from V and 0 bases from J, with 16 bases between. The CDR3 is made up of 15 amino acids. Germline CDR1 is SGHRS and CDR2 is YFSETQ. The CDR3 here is CASSIAGSMNTEAFF. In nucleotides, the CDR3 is TGCGCCAGCTCAATTGCGGGCAGCATGAACACTGAAGCTTTCTTT. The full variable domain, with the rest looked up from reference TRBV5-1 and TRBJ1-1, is KAGVTQTPRYLIKTRGQQVTLSCSPISGHRSVSWYQQTPGQGLQFLFEYFSETQRNKGNFPGRFSGRQFSNSRSEMNVSTLELGDSALYLCASSIAGSMNTEAFFGQGTRLTVV.

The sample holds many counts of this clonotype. The CDR3 DNA reads TGTGCCAGCAGCAAGGACAGGGGAGGGGAGACCCAGTACTTC. Its translation: CASSKDRGGETQYF. The chain combines TRBV11-3 with TRBJ2-5; TRBD1 aligns across 9 bases. V trimming: 5 bases; J trimming: 5 bases; junction bases outside the gene matches: 6. Germline V lookup: CDR1 SGHNT, CDR2 YENEEA. This CDR3 comprises 14 residues. Drawing the rest from reference TRBV11-3 and TRBJ2-5, the complete variable domain is EAGVVQSPRYKIIEKKQPVAFWCNPISGHNTLYWYLQNLGQGPELLIRYENEEAVDDSQLPKDRFSAERLKGVDSTLKIQPAELGDSAVYLCASSKDRGGETQYFGPGTRLLVL.

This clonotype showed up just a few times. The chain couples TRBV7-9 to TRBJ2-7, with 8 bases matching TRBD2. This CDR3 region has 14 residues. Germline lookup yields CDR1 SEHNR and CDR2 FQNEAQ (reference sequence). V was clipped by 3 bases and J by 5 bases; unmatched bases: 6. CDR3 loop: CASSLGLGFHEQYF. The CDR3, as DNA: TGTGCCAGCAGCTTGGGACTAGGATTCCACGAGCAGTACTTC.

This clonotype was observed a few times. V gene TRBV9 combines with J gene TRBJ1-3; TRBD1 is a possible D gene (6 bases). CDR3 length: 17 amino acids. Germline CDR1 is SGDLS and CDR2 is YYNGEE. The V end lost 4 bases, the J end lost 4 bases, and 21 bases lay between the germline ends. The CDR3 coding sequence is TGTGCCAGCAGCCCTGATTACCGGGGGGCGGTAGGAAACACCATATATTTT. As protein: CASSPDYRGAVGNTIYF.

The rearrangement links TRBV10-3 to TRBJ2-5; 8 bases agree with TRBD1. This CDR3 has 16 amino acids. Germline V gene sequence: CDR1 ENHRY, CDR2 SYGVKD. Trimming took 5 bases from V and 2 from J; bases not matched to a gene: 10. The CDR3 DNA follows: TGTGCCATCAGTTCCCGGGACAGGACGGGGCAAGAGACCCAGTACTTC. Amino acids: CAISSRDRTGQETQYF.

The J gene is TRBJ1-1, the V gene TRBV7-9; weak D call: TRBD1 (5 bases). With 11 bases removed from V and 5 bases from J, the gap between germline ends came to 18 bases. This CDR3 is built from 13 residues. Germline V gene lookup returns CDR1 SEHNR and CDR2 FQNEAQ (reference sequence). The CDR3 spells CAGGDSGGTEAFF. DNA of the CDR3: TGTGCCGGGGGAGACAGCGGGGGGACTGAAGCTTTCTTT.

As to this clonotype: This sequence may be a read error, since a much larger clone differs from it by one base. The CDR3 reads CASSPVVVSNQPQHF. DNA for the CDR3: TGTGCCAGCAGCCCAGTGGTGGTTAGCAATCAGCCCCAGCATTTT. V and J are TRBV7-8 and TRBJ1-5; D gene ambiguous. The CDR3 contains 15 residues. V was trimmed by 5 bases and J by 0 bases, leaving 11 bases between them. Germline CDR1 SGHVS, CDR2 FQNEAQ.

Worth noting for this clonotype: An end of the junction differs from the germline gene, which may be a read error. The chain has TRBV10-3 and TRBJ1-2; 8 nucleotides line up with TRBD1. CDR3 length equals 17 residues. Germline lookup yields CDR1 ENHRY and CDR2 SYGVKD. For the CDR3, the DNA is TGTGCCAGCAGTGGACAGGGACGAGGAGGGAAATTCTATGGCTACACCTTC. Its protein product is CASSGQGRGGKFYGYTF.

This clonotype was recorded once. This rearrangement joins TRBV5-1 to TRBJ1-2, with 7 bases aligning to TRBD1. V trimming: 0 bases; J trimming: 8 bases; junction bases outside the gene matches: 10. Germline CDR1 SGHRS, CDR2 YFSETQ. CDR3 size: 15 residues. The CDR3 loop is CASSLGAQGTEGYTF. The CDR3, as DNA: TGCGCCAGCAGCTTGGGTGCACAGGGGACAGAGGGCTACACCTTC.

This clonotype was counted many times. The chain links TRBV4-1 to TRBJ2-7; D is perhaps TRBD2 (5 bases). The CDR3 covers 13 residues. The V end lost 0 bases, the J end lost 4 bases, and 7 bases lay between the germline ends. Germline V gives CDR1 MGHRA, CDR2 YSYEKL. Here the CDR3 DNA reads TGCGCCAGCAGCCAAGAACGGGGATACGAGCAGTACTTC. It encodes CASSQERGYEQYF.

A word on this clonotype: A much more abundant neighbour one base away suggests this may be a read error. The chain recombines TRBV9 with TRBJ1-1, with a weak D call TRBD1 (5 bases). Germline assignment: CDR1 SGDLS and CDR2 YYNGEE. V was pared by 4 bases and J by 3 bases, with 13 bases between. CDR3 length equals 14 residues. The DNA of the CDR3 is TGTGCCAGCAGCAACTGGGGGACGGACACTGAAGCTTTCTTT. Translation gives CASSNWGTDTEAFF.

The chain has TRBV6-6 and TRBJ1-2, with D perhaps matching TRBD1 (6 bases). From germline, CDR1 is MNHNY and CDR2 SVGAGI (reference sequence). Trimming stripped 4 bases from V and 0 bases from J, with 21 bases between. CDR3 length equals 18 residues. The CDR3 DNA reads TGTGCCAGCAGTTTCTACCAGGGGAGGCAGTTGCCTAACTATGGCTACACCTTC. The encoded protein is CASSFYQGRQLPNYGYTF.

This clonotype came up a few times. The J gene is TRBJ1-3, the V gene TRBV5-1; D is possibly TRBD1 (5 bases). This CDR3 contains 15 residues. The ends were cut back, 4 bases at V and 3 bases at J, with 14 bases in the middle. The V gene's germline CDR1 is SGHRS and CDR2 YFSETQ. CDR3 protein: CASSPVGTVGNTIYF. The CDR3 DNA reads TGCGCCAGCAGCCCAGTAGGGACCGTTGGAAACACCATATATTTT.

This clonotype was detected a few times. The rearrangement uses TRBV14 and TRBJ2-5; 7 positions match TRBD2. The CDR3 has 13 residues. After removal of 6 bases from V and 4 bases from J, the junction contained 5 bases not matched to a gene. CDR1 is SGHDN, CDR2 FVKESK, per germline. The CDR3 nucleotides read TGTGCCAGCAGTTCCGGGGAGGGAGAGACCCAGTACTTC. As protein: CASSSGEGETQYF. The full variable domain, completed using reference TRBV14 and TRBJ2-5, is EAGVTQFPSHSVIEKGQTVTLRCDPISGHDNLYWYRRVMGKEIKFLLHFVKESKQDESGMPNNRFLAERTGGTYSTLKVQPAELEDSGVYFCASSSGEGETQYFGPGTRLLVL.

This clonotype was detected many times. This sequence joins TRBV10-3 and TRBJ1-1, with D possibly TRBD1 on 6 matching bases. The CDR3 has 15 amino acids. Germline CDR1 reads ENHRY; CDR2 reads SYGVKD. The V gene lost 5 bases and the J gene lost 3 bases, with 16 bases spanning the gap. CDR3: CAISPDSLIDTEAFF. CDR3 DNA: TGTGCCATCAGTCCGGACAGCCTAATAGACACTGAAGCTTTCTTT.

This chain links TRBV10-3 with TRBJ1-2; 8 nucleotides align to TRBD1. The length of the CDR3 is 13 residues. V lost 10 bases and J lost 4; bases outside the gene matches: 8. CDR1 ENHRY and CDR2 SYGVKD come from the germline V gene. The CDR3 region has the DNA TGTGCCAACAATACCGACAGGGGCTATGGCTACACCTTC. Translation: CANNTDRGYGYTF.

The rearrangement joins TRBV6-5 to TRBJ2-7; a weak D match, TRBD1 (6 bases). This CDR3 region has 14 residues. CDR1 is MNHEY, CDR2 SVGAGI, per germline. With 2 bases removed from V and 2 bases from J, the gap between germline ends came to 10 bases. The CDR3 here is CASSYARDTYEQYF. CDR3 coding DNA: TGTGCCAGCAGTTACGCGAGGGACACCTACGAGCAGTACTTC.

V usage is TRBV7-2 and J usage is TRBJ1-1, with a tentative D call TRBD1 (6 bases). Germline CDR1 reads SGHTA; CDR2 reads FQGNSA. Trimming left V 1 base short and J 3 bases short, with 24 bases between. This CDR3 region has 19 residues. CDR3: CASSLVLRGRGRRDTEAFF. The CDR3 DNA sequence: TGTGCCAGCAGCTTAGTTCTCAGGGGCAGGGGTCGACGGGACACTGAAGCTTTCTTT.

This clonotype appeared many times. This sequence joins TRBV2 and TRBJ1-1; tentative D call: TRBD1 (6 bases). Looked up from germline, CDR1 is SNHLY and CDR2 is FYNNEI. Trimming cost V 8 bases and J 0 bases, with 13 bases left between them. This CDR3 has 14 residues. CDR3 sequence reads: CASGMDSMNTEAFF. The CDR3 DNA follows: TGTGCCAGCGGGATGGACAGCATGAACACTGAAGCTTTCTTT. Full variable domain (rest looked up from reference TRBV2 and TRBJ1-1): EPEVTQTPSHQVTQMGQEVILRCVPISNHLYFYWYRQILGQKVEFLVSFYNNEISEKSEIFDDQFSVERPDGSNFTLKIRSTKLEDSAMYFCASGMDSMNTEAFFGQGTRLTVV.

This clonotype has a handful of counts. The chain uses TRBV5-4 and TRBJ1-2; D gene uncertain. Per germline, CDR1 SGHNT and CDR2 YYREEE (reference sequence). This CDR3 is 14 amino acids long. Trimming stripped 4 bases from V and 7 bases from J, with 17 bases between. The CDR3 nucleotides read TGTGCCAGCAGCGCATGGACCGCGCGGGGTGGCTACACCTTC. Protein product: CASSAWTARGGYTF.

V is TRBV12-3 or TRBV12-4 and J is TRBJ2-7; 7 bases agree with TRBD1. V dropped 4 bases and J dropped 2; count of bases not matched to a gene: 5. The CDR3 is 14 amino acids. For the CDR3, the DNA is TGTGCCAGCAGTTCGGGACAGATAACCTACGAGCAGTACTTC. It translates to CASSSGQITYEQYF.

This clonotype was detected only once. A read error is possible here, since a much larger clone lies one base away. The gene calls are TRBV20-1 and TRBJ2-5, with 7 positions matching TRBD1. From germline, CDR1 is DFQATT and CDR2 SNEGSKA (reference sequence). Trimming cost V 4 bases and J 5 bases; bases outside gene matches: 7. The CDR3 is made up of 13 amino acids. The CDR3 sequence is CSATEGQRETQYF. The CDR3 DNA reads TGCAGTGCTACCGAGGGACAGCGGGAGACCCAGTACTTC.